These 25 T cell receptor beta chains came from one sample sequenced in a study of blood T cell repertoires in COVID-19. Data came from immunoSEQ multiplex PCR; TCRdb stores just in-frame clones and leaves some out. The sample lists tens of thousands of clones; 77% were seen once. The sequenced sample was peripheral blood. Receptors were obtained from a man aged 65-85 years with COVID-19, enrolled during active disease.

The chain is built from TRBV6-5 and TRBJ1-5, with D perhaps TRBD1 (5 bases). CDR3 length: 15 amino acids. The V end lost 8 bases, the J end lost 0 bases, and 14 bases lay between the germline ends. Germline-derived CDR1 and CDR2 are MNHEY and SVGAGI. The CDR3 sequence: CASRVTGLSNQPQHF. The CDR3, as DNA: TGTGCCAGCCGCGTAACGGGACTTAGCAATCAGCCCCAGCATTTT.

The chain is built from TRBV7-2 and TRBJ2-2; D perhaps matches TRBD2 (5 bases). Germline V gene lookup returns CDR1 SGHTA and CDR2 FQGNSA. The CDR3 spans 14 residues. The V end was cut by 11 bases, the J end by 1 base, with 14 bases between. This CDR3 is CAEVREWNTGELFF. As DNA, the CDR3 is TGTGCCGAGGTGAGGGAGTGGAACACCGGGGAGCTGTTTTTT.

This clone was seen only a few times. The chain links TRBV6-5 to TRBJ1-5; D is perhaps TRBD1 (5 bases). CDR1 and CDR2 (germline): MNHEY, SVGAGI. CDR3 length: 14 amino acids. V lost 4 bases to trimming and J lost 6 bases, with 13 bases between them. The CDR3 sequence is CASSSLGGGQPQHF. CDR3 nucleotide sequence: TGTGCCAGCAGTTCCCTCGGGGGTGGTCAGCCCCAGCATTTT.

The J gene is TRBJ2-7, the V gene TRBV28, with D maybe TRBD2 (6 bases). Germline V lookup: CDR1 MDHEN, CDR2 SYDVKM. Deletions cut 6 bases from V and 0 bases from J, with 6 bases between. This CDR3 comprises 12 residues. In nucleotides, the CDR3 is TGTGCCAGCAGGGAGGGCTCCTACGAGCAGTACTTC. Translated, it gives CASREGSYEQYF.

The chain recombines TRBV11-2 with TRBJ2-7; 8 nucleotides line up with TRBD2. This CDR3 is 16 amino acids long. CDR1 and CDR2 (germline): SGHAT, FQNNGV. After removal of 3 bases from V and 7 bases from J, the junction contained 14 bases not matched to a gene. CDR3 protein: CASSFSPTSEGPEQYF. CDR3 sequence (DNA): TGTGCCAGCAGCTTTTCGCCGACTAGCGAAGGGCCTGAGCAGTACTTC.

This clone came up a few times. The gene calls are TRBV28 and TRBJ2-2, with a weak D call TRBD2 (6 bases). V lost 1 base and J 6 bases, leaving 6 bases between the germline ends. The germline CDR1 and CDR2 sequences are MDHEN and SYDVKM. The CDR3 has 13 amino acids. The CDR3 sequence is CASSLSGAGELFF. DNA of the CDR3: TGTGCCAGCAGTTTATCGGGGGCCGGGGAGCTGTTTTTT.

The rearrangement links TRBV5-4 to TRBJ2-5; 15 nucleotides line up with TRBD2. Germline loops: CDR1 SGHNT, CDR2 YYREEE (reference sequence). V lost 4 bases to trimming and J lost 1 base; unmatched junction nucleotides: 5. The CDR3 covers 17 residues. CDR3 amino acids: CASSLGTSGRIQETQYF. DNA for the CDR3: TGTGCCAGCAGCCTAGGGACTAGCGGGAGGATCCAAGAGACCCAGTACTTC.

This clone was seen a handful of times. V gene TRBV29-1 combines with J gene TRBJ1-1; D unclear. The CDR3 extends over 13 amino acids. Germline V gene lookup returns CDR1 SQVTM and CDR2 ANQGSEA. V shed 3 bases and J shed 3 bases, with 11 bases lying between them. The CDR3 DNA reads as TGCAGCGTTGAGATCTCAAGAGACACTGAAGCTTTCTTT. This translates into CSVEISRDTEAFF.

V and J are TRBV5-1 and TRBJ1-4, with 11 bases matching TRBD1. V was clipped by 4 bases and J by 11 bases; unmatched bases: 13. This CDR3 contains 16 residues. Germline V gene sequence: CDR1 SGHRS, CDR2 YFSETQ. The CDR3: CASSPGQGAGLEKLFF. CDR3 bases: TGCGCCAGCAGCCCCGGACAGGGGGCTGGACTCGAGAAACTGTTTTTT. Full variable domain (rest looked up from reference TRBV5-1 and TRBJ1-4): KAGVTQTPRYLIKTRGQQVTLSCSPISGHRSVSWYQQTPGQGLQFLFEYFSETQRNKGNFPGRFSGRQFSNSRSEMNVSTLELGDSALYLCASSPGQGAGLEKLFFGSGTQLSVL.

The gene calls are TRBV28 and TRBJ2-5, with TRBD1 matching over 7 bases. The CDR3 totals 13 residues. CDR1 is MDHEN and CDR2 is SYDVKM in the germline V gene. The ends lost 6 bases at V and 2 bases at J; junction bases unmatched: 3. CDR3 coding DNA: TGTGCCAGCAGACCGGGACAGCAAGAGACCCAGTACTTC. This codes for CASRPGQQETQYF.

The chain is built from TRBV19 and TRBJ2-1; D is undetermined. Trimming removed 2 bases at V and 6 bases at J, with 11 bases between. The CDR3 consists of 14 residues. Germline V gives CDR1 LNHDA, CDR2 SQIVND (reference sequence). The CDR3 is CASSILVQANEQFF. CDR3 nucleotide sequence: TGTGCCAGTAGTATATTAGTTCAGGCCAATGAGCAGTTCTTC.

The chain recombines TRBV7-9 with TRBJ2-3; 7 bases are shared with TRBD2. The CDR3 runs to 12 residues. V shed 4 bases and J 5 bases; nucleotides not matched to a gene: 0. Germline loops: CDR1 SEHNR, CDR2 FQNEAQ (reference sequence). As DNA, the CDR3 is TGTGCCAGCAGCTCGGGAGGAGATACGCAGTATTTT. Amino acid sequence: CASSSGGDTQYF.

The chain has TRBV19 and TRBJ1-2; a possible D gene is TRBD1 (5 bases). This CDR3 has 14 amino acids. Germline V gene data show CDR1 as LNHDA and CDR2 as SQIVND (reference sequence). Trimming left V 5 bases short and J 2 bases short, with 12 bases between. In DNA, the CDR3 is TGTGCCAGTAGTCTTTTACGACAGAACTATGGCTACACCTTC. It yields the protein CASSLLRQNYGYTF.

This rearrangement joins TRBV2 to TRBJ1-1, with D perhaps TRBD1 (5 bases). CDR3 length: 14 residues. V gave up 4 bases and J gave up 4 bases, with 13 bases separating them. Germline V gene lookup returns CDR1 SNHLY and CDR2 FYNNEI. CDR3 sequence reads: CASSGGERGTEAFF. The DNA of the CDR3 is TGTGCCAGCAGTGGGGGGGAAAGGGGCACTGAAGCTTTCTTT.

This chain connects TRBV5-5 to TRBJ1-2; D is perhaps TRBD1 (5 bases). Germline V gives CDR1 SGHKS, CDR2 YYEKEE (reference sequence). The ends were cut back, 0 bases at V and 7 bases at J, with 13 bases in the middle. CDR3 length: 14 residues. The CDR3 loop is CASSLEPRVGGYTF. The CDR3, as DNA: TGTGCCAGCAGCTTGGAACCCAGGGTGGGTGGCTACACCTTC.

The chain joins TRBV5-5 to TRBJ1-5; weak D call: TRBD1 (6 bases). The V end was cut by 4 bases, the J end by 0 bases, with 14 bases between. Germline assignment: CDR1 SGHKS and CDR2 YYEKEE (reference sequence). This CDR3 region has 16 residues. In nucleotides, the CDR3 is TGTGCCAGCAGCCAGGACAGCCCTTATAGCAATCAGCCCCAGCATTTT. This gives the protein CASSQDSPYSNQPQHF. Full variable domain (rest looked up from reference TRBV5-5 and TRBJ1-5): DAGVTQSPTHLIKTRGQQVTLRCSPISGHKSVSWYQQVLGQGPQFIFQYYEKEERGRGNFPDRFSARQFPNYSSELNVNALLLGDSALYLCASSQDSPYSNQPQHFGDGTRLSIL.

The rearrangement uses TRBV4-2 and TRBJ1-2; no firm D call. The CDR3 contains 12 residues. V was clipped by 4 bases and J by 5 bases, with 8 bases between them. Germline V CDR1 and CDR2: LGHNA, YNFKEQ. The DNA of the CDR3 is TGTGCCAGCAGCCGGGTGGAGTATGGCTACACCTTC. Translated, it gives CASSRVEYGYTF.

The rearrangement joins TRBV5-4 to TRBJ2-3; perhaps TRBD1 as D (5 bases). The germline V gene encodes CDR1 SGHNT and CDR2 YYREEE (reference sequence). The CDR3 is 15 residues long. Trimming left V 3 bases short and J 6 bases short, with 17 bases between. CDR3 region: CASSSQGLAIDTQYF. DNA of the CDR3: TGTGCCAGCAGCTCCCAGGGATTAGCCATCGATACGCAGTATTTT.

The rearrangement joins TRBV10-3 to TRBJ2-2; the match to TRBD2 covers 8 bases. This CDR3 has 15 residues. Trimming cost V 4 bases and J 4 bases; bases outside gene matches: 5. Germline lookup yields CDR1 ENHRY and CDR2 SYGVKD. The CDR3 here is CAISGLAGGTGELFF. The CDR3 DNA is TGTGCCATCAGTGGGCTGGCGGGAGGCACCGGGGAGCTGTTTTTT.

This clone was detected a few times. This chain joins TRBV27 and TRBJ2-7, with D tentatively TRBD1 (5 bases). Germline V CDR1 and CDR2: MNHEY, SMNVEV (reference sequence). This CDR3 contains 12 residues. V lost 6 bases to trimming and J lost 5 bases, with 11 bases between them. The CDR3 spells CASRSGLHEQYF. The CDR3 DNA follows: TGTGCCAGCAGATCAGGGTTGCACGAGCAGTACTTC.

The genes are TRBV7-3 and TRBJ1-1; D is unclear. CDR1 is SGHTA, CDR2 FQGTGA, per germline. Trimming stripped 5 bases from V and 3 bases from J, with 13 bases between. This CDR3 has 14 residues. The DNA for the CDR3 is TGTGCCAGCAGCCCAATTCCTCGAGACACTGAAGCTTTCTTT. The encoded protein is CASSPIPRDTEAFF.

This clone has only one observation. This chain links TRBV18 with TRBJ2-1; tentatively, D is TRBD1 (5 bases). The CDR3 is 16 residues long. Germline V gene sequence: CDR1 KGHSH, CDR2 LQKENI. The ends were cut back, 3 bases at V and 3 bases at J, with 15 bases in the middle. Here the CDR3 reads CASSPVLGPGYNEQFF. CDR3 DNA: TGTGCCAGCTCACCCGTTTTGGGGCCCGGCTACAATGAGCAGTTCTTC.

This clone was counted only a few times. The V and J genes are TRBV4-3 and TRBJ2-7, with 8 bases identical to TRBD2. Trimming took 0 bases from V and 2 from J; bases not matched to a gene: 18. Germline V lookup: CDR1 LGHNA, CDR2 YSLEER. The CDR3 extends over 20 amino acids. CDR3 region: CASSQDHWHLVSGVPYEQYF. The CDR3 nucleotides are TGCGCCAGCAGCCAAGACCACTGGCATTTGGTTAGCGGGGTGCCCTACGAGCAGTACTTC.

The rearrangement uses TRBV19 and TRBJ1-1, with 7 bases matching TRBD1. CDR1 and CDR2 (germline): LNHDA, SQIVND (reference sequence). V was clipped by 8 bases and J by 1 base; unmatched bases: 4. The CDR3 spans 13 residues. The CDR3 sequence: CASRGTENTEAFF. The CDR3 DNA reads as TGTGCCAGTCGCGGGACAGAGAACACTGAAGCTTTCTTT.

J is TRBJ2-7 and V is TRBV5-1, with a tentative D call TRBD2 (5 bases). From germline, CDR1 is SGHRS and CDR2 YFSETQ. There are 14 residues in the CDR3. Trimming left V 4 bases short and J 6 bases short, with 17 bases between. For the CDR3, the DNA is TGCGCCAGCAGCCGAGACTACCCGTCGGGCGAGCAGTACTTC. Its protein is CASSRDYPSGEQYF.